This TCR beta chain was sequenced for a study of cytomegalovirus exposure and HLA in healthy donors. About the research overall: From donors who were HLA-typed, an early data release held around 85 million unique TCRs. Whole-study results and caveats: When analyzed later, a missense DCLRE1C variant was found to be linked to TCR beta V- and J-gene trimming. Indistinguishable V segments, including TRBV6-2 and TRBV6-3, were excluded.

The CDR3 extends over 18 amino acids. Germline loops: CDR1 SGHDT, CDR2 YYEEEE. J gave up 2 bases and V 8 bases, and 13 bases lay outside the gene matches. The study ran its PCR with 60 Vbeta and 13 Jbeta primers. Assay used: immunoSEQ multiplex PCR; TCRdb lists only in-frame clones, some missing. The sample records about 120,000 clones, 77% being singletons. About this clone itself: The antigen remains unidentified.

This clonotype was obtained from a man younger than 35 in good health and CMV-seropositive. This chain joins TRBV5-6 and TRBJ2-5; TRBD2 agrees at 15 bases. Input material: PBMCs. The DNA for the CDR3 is TGTGCCAGTTGGGGGGGGACTAGCGGGAGGATCGAGCAAGAGACCCAGTACTTC. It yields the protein CASWGGTSGRIEQETQYF.